These T cell receptor beta chains were read from a single sample in a study of T cell responses to AZD1222 COVID-19 vaccine. Method: immunoSEQ multiplex PCR; TCRdb's copy keeps in-frame clones and lacks some. The sample consists of about 110,000 clones, 81% of them appearing once. Sequenced here: peripheral blood, sampled on day 0 of AZD1222 vaccination. These TCRs come from an adult in good health. Each CDR3 is given with its conserved first and last residue. A D gene is named only where the DNA matches it firmly. Part of the rows lack a size; the others show once, few, many or a class for expanded clones.

.,.,TRBV19,TRBJ1-1,TGTGCCAGTAGTACCCCCGGGACTGGCAGTGGGACTGAAGCTTTCTTT,CASSTPGTGSGTEAFF
.,.,TRBV5-4,TRBJ1-6,TGTGCCAGCAGCTTACAGGGACTTAATTCACCCCTCCACTTT,CASSLQGLNSPLHF
TRBD2,few,TRBV4-1,TRBJ2-3,TGCGCCAGCAGCCAACTGACTAGCGGGAGTGCAGATACGCAGTATTTT,CASSQLTSGSADTQYF
TRBD1,once,TRBV5-8,TRBJ1-2,TGTGCCAGCAGCGAGGGGACAGGGGACGGACACACCTTC,CASSEGTGDGHTF
.,.,TRBV18,TRBJ1-5,TGTGCCAGCTCATCTAGTGGCAATCAGCCCCAGCATTTT,CASSSSGNQPQHF
TRBD1,.,TRBV7-9,TRBJ1-3,TGTGCCAGCAGCCCCAAGGACAGGGCTGGAAACACCATATATTTT,CASSPKDRAGNTIYF
.,.,TRBV6-2/TRBV6-3,TRBJ2-1,TGTGCCAGCAGTTACATTCCCAGAGAGCAGTTCTTC,CASSYIPREQFF
TRBD2,.,TRBV4-3,TRBJ2-3,TGCGCCAGCAGCCACGGCGGGACTAGCGGGAGTGTAGGGCAGTATTTT,CASSHGGTSGSVGQYF
.,.,TRBV12-3/TRBV12-4,TRBJ2-3,TGTGCCAGCAGTTCGTTAGACCGCGATACGCAGTATTTT,CASSSLDRDTQYF
.,.,TRBV6-2/TRBV6-3,TRBJ1-6,TGTGCCAGCAGTTACAGGGGACCGAGCTCCTATAATTCACCCCTCCACTTT,CASSYRGPSSYNSPLHF
.,few,TRBV6-2/TRBV6-3,TRBJ2-7,TGTGCCAGCAGTTCGCTAGCGCAGACCTCCTACGAGCAGTACTTC,CASSSLAQTSYEQYF
.,.,TRBV3-1/TRBV3-2,TRBJ1-6,TGTGCCAGCAGCCAAGACCCGCAGGGGACTAATTCACCCCTCCACTTT,CASSQDPQGTNSPLHF
TRBD2,.,TRBV19,TRBJ2-5,TGTGCCAGTAGTGGAGCGGGAGGGCGCGAGACCCAGTACTTC,CASSGAGGRETQYF
TRBD1,.,TRBV11-3,TRBJ2-1,TGTGCCAGCAGCTTATCCGGGACAGCACACAATGAGCAGTTCTTC,CASSLSGTAHNEQFF
TRBD1,.,TRBV7-2,TRBJ1-5,TGTGCCAGCAGCACCCGGACAGGTAGCAATCAGCCCCAGCATTTT,CASSTRTGSNQPQHF
.,.,TRBV27,TRBJ2-7,TGTGCCAGCAGTTCAGACAGGAGCTGGCCCTACGAGCAGTACTTC,CASSSDRSWPYEQYF
.,.,TRBV14,TRBJ2-7,TGTGCCAGCAGCGAAGGAGTAGTTCGCGAGCAGTACTTC,CASSEGVVREQYF
.,once,TRBV5-3,TRBJ1-2,TGTGCCAGAAGCCCTGACTCCCTAGACTATGGCTACACCTTC,CARSPDSLDYGYTF
.,.,TRBV20-1,TRBJ2-7,TGCAGTGCTAGACTTGACATCATGGAGTACTTC,CSARLDIMEYF
.,.,TRBV2,TRBJ2-2,TGTGCCAGCAGTCGGCGGGGGCTCGGCACCGGGGAGCTGTTTTTT,CASSRRGLGTGELFF
TRBD2,once,TRBV18,TRBJ2-2,TGTGCCAGCTCACCTAATCCGGGACTAGCGGACACCGGGGAGCTGTTTTTT,CASSPNPGLADTGELFF
TRBD1,.,TRBV7-8,TRBJ2-1,TGTGCCAGCAGCTTAGAACGGCGTCCGGGACAGGTGGGGCGGGATAGGAACAATGAGCAGTTCTTC,CASSLERRPGQVGRDRNNEQFF
.,.,TRBV15,TRBJ1-6,TGTGCCACCAGCAGAGATCGGGCCAAGGGGTGGAATTCACCCCTCCACTTT,CATSRDRAKGWNSPLHF
.,.,TRBV7-2,TRBJ2-1,TGTGCCAGCAGCGGAGGGGGGGGAGTTGGCAATGAGCAGTTCTTC,CASSGGGGVGNEQFF
.,.,TRBV6-2/TRBV6-3,TRBJ2-7,TGTGCCAGCAGTAACCACAGAACCGAGCAGTACTTC,CASSNHRTEQYF
TRBD1,.,TRBV6-5,TRBJ1-2,TGTGCCAGCAGTTCGACAGGGGTGATTGGTGGCTACACCTTC,CASSSTGVIGGYTF
TRBD2,few,TRBV4-3,TRBJ2-7,TGCGCCAGCAGCCAAGTACTAGCGGGGGACTACGAGCAGTACTTC,CASSQVLAGDYEQYF
TRBD2,.,TRBV6-2/TRBV6-3,TRBJ2-1,TGTGCCAGCAGCATCAAACCGGGACTAGCGCAATCCTCCTACAATGAGCAGTTCTTC,CASSIKPGLAQSSYNEQFF
.,.,TRBV28,TRBJ1-2,TGTGCCAGCAGTTTCGGAATCTATGGCTACACCTTC,CASSFGIYGYTF
TRBD1,.,TRBV7-2,TRBJ1-2,TGTGCCAGCAGCTTCCCTGACAGGGGTGTCTATGGCTACACCTTC,CASSFPDRGVYGYTF
TRBD2,few,TRBV10-1,TRBJ2-5,TGCGCCAGCAGTGCTAGCGGGAGAAGGGAGACCCAGTACTTC,CASSASGRRETQYF
.,once,TRBV7-9,TRBJ1-1,TGTGCCAGCAGCCCTATGGGGCCCCAGGGTACTGAAGCTTTCTTT,CASSPMGPQGTEAFF
TRBD2,.,TRBV5-4,TRBJ2-2,TGTGCCAGCAGCCGACTAGCGGATACGAACACCGGGGAGCTGTTTTTT,CASSRLADTNTGELFF
TRBD2,.,TRBV7-2,TRBJ2-3,TGTGCCAGCAGCTCCCGTAGCGGGGGGGCCGGAGGAGATACGCAGTATTTT,CASSSRSGGAGGDTQYF
.,.,TRBV2,TRBJ2-1,TGTGCCAGCAGGCCTCAATCGAGCTCCTACAATGAGCAGTTCTTC,CASRPQSSSYNEQFF
TRBD1,.,TRBV5-4,TRBJ1-1,TGTGCCAGCAGCTTGGACAGGGGGTTTGACGCTTTCTTT,CASSLDRGFDAFF
TRBD1,once,TRBV6-2/TRBV6-3,TRBJ1-3,TGTGCCAGCAGCAACCTCCGGGACAGCATGGGAAACACCATATATTTT,CASSNLRDSMGNTIYF
.,.,TRBV4-3,TRBJ1-3,TGCGCCAGCAGCCAAGATACGACAGACTCTGGAAACACCATATATTTT,CASSQDTTDSGNTIYF
.,.,TRBV18,TRBJ2-2,TGTGCCAGCTCACCCATCGCTGATGGCGGGGAGCTGTTTTTT,CASSPIADGGELFF
.,.,TRBV5-1,TRBJ2-1,TGCGCCAGCAGCTTAATGGGGGATGAGCAGTTCTTC,CASSLMGDEQFF
.,.,TRBV10-2,TRBJ1-1,TGCGCCAGCAGTGAATCCCTAGGCATCTTTGAAGCTTTCTTT,CASSESLGIFEAFF
.,.,TRBV10-3,TRBJ1-1,TGTGCCATCAGTGAGGAAGGGGCAGGAGAACTTGAAGCTTTCTTT,CAISEEGAGELEAFF
.,.,TRBV15,TRBJ1-4,TGTGCCACCAGCACAGGGATAAGTGAAAAACTGTTTTTT,CATSTGISEKLFF
TRBD1,.,TRBV29-1,TRBJ1-3,TGCAGCGTGACGGACAGGCTTGGAAACACCATATATTTT,CSVTDRLGNTIYF
.,.,TRBV24-1,TRBJ1-2,TGTGCCACCAGTGATTTCACCCCCGGGGAGGGGCATGGCTACACCTTC,CATSDFTPGEGHGYTF
.,once,TRBV9,TRBJ2-1,TGTGCCAGCAGCGAGCACGTCGGGGGATACAATGAGCAGTTCTTC,CASSEHVGGYNEQFF
TRBD1,.,TRBV6-5,TRBJ1-6,TGTGCCGGGAGACAGGGAAATAATTCACCCCTCCACTTT,CAGRQGNNSPLHF
TRBD1,once,TRBV6-5,TRBJ1-6,TGTGCCAGCAGTTTAAGGACAGGGCCTTCACCCCTCCACTTT,CASSLRTGPSPLHF
.,.,TRBV28,TRBJ1-6,TGTGCCAGCAGTTCCGCTAGTGTGAGGGTGAATTCACCCCTCCACTTT,CASSSASVRVNSPLHF
TRBD2,.,TRBV7-8,TRBJ2-1,TGTGCCAGCAGCCGAGGGACTAGCACATACAATGAGCAGTTCTTC,CASSRGTSTYNEQFF
.,.,TRBV29-1,TRBJ1-2,TGCAGCGTTGAAGGGGCAGTGACTAACTATGGCTACACCTTC,CSVEGAVTNYGYTF
.,.,TRBV24-1,TRBJ2-4,TGTGCCACCAGTGATTCGTCTGGGGCCAAAAACATTCAGTACTTC,CATSDSSGAKNIQYF
.,once,TRBV30,TRBJ2-1,TGTGCCTGGAGTATAGGCAGTCCACATGAGCAGTTCTTC,CAWSIGSPHEQFF